The clone carrying this T cell receptor (beta chain) was recorded once. Its antigen is unidentified. At a deep level, the assay was run. Per the study methods: In the immunoSEQ data, sequences were junction-only and lacked quality scores, so filtering differed. The repertoire was sequenced with immunoSEQ multiplex PCR; TCRdb's copy has only in-frame clones and lacks some. V, J and clone size reflect that table, while D and trimming were determined from the DNA. The sample carries 950,000 to 1,200,000 clones, 77% recorded once. This sample stems from a study of shared clonotypes between healthy human individuals. Study overall: CD4 naive and CD4 memory each took three plates per donor, while CD8 naive took two and CD8 memory one.

Germline V gene data show CDR1 as SGHAT and CDR2 as FQDESV (reference sequence). This CDR3 contains 16 residues. The V segment lost 2 bases and the J segment 7 bases; nucleotides outside the gene matches: 12. Overall study results and limits: At large depth, rarefaction still showed sorted-subset sequencing to be incomplete.

The sequence was obtained from a man younger than 30 in good health. Some clones in this sample may be carry-over from other donors' samples. The sequenced material came from memory CD4+ T cells from PBMCs. Subset here: CD45RA-negative fraction. The J gene is TRBJ2-3, the V gene TRBV11-1; 7 nucleotides match TRBD2. The CDR3 loop is CASSLTGGSYAHTQYF. The CDR3 nucleotides are TGTGCCAGCAGCTTAACCGGCGGGAGTTATGCTCATACGCAGTATTTT.